This record looks at one TCR beta chain sequence and its context. Its target antigen remains unknown. Base qualities are not at hand, and no much larger clone is one base apart. These data belong to a study of shared T cell receptors in the human thymus (dated by TCRdb to the early 2020s). At the level of the whole study: The study examined how self-reactive, shared T-cell receptor alpha chains are generated in the human thymus.

The CDR3 measures 17 amino acids from cysteine to phenylalanine. The sequence is cut down to CDR3 DNA, 51 bases in frame from base 1. V is clipped by 0 bases and J by 2 bases, and the sequence between their germline boundaries is 15 bases long. The library came from the immunoSEQ multiplex PCR assay. Held by TCRdb, this immuneACCESS table contains in-frame sequences only and omits some clones. Under half of the omission traces to an unresolved V gene where checked; the cause of the rest is unknown. This sample gives hundreds of thousands of clones in total; about 89% of them show up just once. The top ten hold roughly 0.0086% of the sample. The same data also contributed to another study, on human thymus T cells. The second study, in turn, reports: The donors were immunologically healthy infants in Finland who had open corrective cardiac surgery for congenital heart defects. Thymus tissue was obtained as surgical resects removed during corrective cardiac surgery. Biased V and J gene segment usage appeared to be present in both thymic and peripheral blood repertoires. The related research found that thymic TCR repertoires overlapped highly between unrelated individuals. The study used under 10 infant thymus samples plus four related peripheral blood samples to characterize TCR alpha and beta repertoires. The cohort included a handful of male and a couple of female infants, with donor ages spanning 7 to 244 days. Thymocytes were freed from the tissue by mechanical means and kept at -70 degrees C as pellets of roughly 9.5-31 million cells. A QIAsymphony instrument was used to extract genomic DNA from frozen cell pellets. Using the immunoSEQ multiplex PCR assay, the TCRB and TCRAD loci were amplified from a standardized quantity of quality-controlled genomic DNA. The amplicons spanned the V(D)J region and were long enough to cover the CDR3 and allow V and J genes to be identified. Through the commercial immunoSEQ service, the amplicons were sequenced on an Illumina platform. Primer bias and sequencing errors were corrected using previously described methods, and TCRAD and TCRB definitions followed the IMGT database. The repertoires were analysed using immunoSEQ Analyzer 3.0 and VDJTools for basic statistics, V/J segment usage, diversity estimates, rarefaction and pairwise overlap. Diversity was estimated with Chao1, ChaoE, Efron-Thisted, Shannon and inverse Simpson indices, and also on datasets down-sampled to the smallest sample. Repertoire overlap used strict matching of CDR3 nucleotide sequence, V gene and J gene, with Jaccard-based multidimensional scaling clustering. On average, roughly 740,000 unique TCRB clonotypes were obtained from thymus samples, compared with approximately 84,000 from blood samples.

The TCR sequence derives from a boy in the first two years of life with a congenital heart defect. Donor details come from another sample of the same person, matched by shared clones. This chain is built from TRBV23-1 and TRBJ2-3; 7 matching bases give a weak D call of TRBD2. TRBV23-1 has ORF status, its function being uncertain. The sample was thymocytes. Read as DNA, the sequence is TGCGCCAGCAGTCAATCCCAGGGGAGGGTTCTCACAGATACGCAGTATTTT. This translates into CASSQSQGRVLTDTQYF.